Here is one T cell receptor (beta chain) with its context. The target antigen is unknown. With no exception, relapse followed autologous stem cell transplantation in all patients, and brentuximab vedotin exposure varied. The source of the sample is a study of PD-1 blockade in classical Hodgkin lymphoma. Study as a whole: Nivolumab was administered to patients intravenously at 3 mg/kg every 2 weeks. Study-wide results and limits: Lower baseline TCR diversity marked trial partial responders and progressors. The drivers behind the repertoire differences, possibly disease activity or prior therapy, remain undefined.

This table comes from immunoSEQ multiplex PCR, and its TCRdb copy is limited to in-frame clones, with some not included. This table holds approximately 11,000 clones, over 70% found once. This CDR3 region has 13 residues. CDR1 and CDR2 (germline): SNHLY, FYNNEI. V lost 3 bases, J lost 8 bases, and 5 bases stayed unmatched. The receptor was isolated from a human donor with classical Hodgkin lymphoma. The sample in question was peripheral blood mononuclear cells (PBMCs), obtained before the second cycle of nivolumab. This rearrangement joins TRBV2 to TRBJ1-2, with 8 bases matching TRBD1. The CDR3, as DNA: TGTGCCAGCAGTGAGGCAGGGGGCGCGGGCTACACCTTC. It encodes CASSEAGGAGYTF. The full variable domain, its missing parts supplied by reference TRBV2 and TRBJ1-2, is EPEVTQTPSHQVTQMGQEVILRCVPISNHLYFYWYRQILGQKVEFLVSFYNNEISEKSEIFDDQFSVERPDGSNFTLKIRSTKLEDSAMYFCASSEAGGAGYTFGSGTRLTVV.